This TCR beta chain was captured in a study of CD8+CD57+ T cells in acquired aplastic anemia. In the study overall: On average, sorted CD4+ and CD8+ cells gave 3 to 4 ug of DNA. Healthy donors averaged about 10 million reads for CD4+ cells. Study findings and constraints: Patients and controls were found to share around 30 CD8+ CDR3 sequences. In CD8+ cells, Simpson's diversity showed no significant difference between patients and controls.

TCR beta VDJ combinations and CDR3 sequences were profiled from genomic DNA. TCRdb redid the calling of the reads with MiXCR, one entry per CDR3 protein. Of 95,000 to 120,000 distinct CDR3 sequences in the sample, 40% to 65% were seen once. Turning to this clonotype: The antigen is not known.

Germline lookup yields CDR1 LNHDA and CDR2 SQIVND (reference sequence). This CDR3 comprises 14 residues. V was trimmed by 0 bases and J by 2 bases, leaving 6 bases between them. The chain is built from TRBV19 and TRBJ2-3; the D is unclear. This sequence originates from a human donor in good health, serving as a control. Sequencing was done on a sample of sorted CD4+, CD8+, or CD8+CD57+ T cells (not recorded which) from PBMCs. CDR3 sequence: CASSIDIPTDTQYF. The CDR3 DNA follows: TGTGCCAGTAGTATAGACATTCCCACAGATACGCAGTATTTT. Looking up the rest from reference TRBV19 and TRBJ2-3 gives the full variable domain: DGGITQSPKYLFRKEGQNVTLSCEQNLNHDAMYWYRQDPGQGLRLIYYSQIVNDFQKGDIAEGYSVSREKKESFPLTVTSAQKNPTAFYLCASSIDIPTDTQYFGPGTRLTVL.